This is a list of T cell receptor beta chains from one sample in a study of blood T cell repertoires in COVID-19. Here immunoSEQ multiplex PCR was the method, and the copy in TCRdb shows in-frame clones only, minus some. The top ten clones hold approximately 20% of a sample with more than 55,000 clones, 85% to 90% of them seen once. The sample taken for sequencing was peripheral blood. These receptors were taken from an older woman with COVID-19, enrolled during active disease. Both conserved end residues are part of each CDR3. The order of the fields is V gene, J gene, D gene, clone size, CDR3 DNA, CDR3 protein. D genes are given only for firm matches. Size is stated for part of the rows, as once, few or many counts, or as a class when the clone is expanded.

TRBV27,TRBJ2-7,TRBD1,few,TGTGCCAGCAGCCGCCGGGACAGCTCCTACGAGCAGTACTTC,CASSRRDSSYEQYF
TRBV5-5,TRBJ1-5,TRBD1,.,TGTGCCAGCAGCTTGTACAGGGGGGACCAGCCCCAGCATTTT,CASSLYRGDQPQHF
TRBV7-9,TRBJ2-3,TRBD2,.,TGTGCCAGCAGCCCGGGAGGGACTGGGACGCCAGATACGCAGTATTTT,CASSPGGTGTPDTQYF
TRBV3-1/TRBV3-2,TRBJ1-6,TRBD1,.,TGTGCCAGCAGCCCGGGACAGTATAATTCACCCCTCCACTTT,CASSPGQYNSPLHF
TRBV4-3,TRBJ2-3,TRBD1,once,TGCGCCAGCAGCCAAGATTCGCCCGGGACAGGGGCCTCAGATACGCAGTATTTT,CASSQDSPGTGASDTQYF
TRBV6-2/TRBV6-3,TRBJ1-1,.,few,TGTGCCAGCAGCCAGAGGATGATGAACACTGAAGCTTTCTTT,CASSQRMMNTEAFF
TRBV30,TRBJ1-6,.,few,TGTGCCTGGAGTACCCGGGAAAAATCACCCCTCCACTTT,CAWSTREKSPLHF
TRBV7-9,TRBJ2-7,.,.,TGTGCCAGCAGCTTAGCGGTTTACAGGGCAAGCTCCTACGAGCAGTACTTC,CASSLAVYRASSYEQYF
TRBV5-4,TRBJ1-6,TRBD1,.,TGTGCCAGCAGCGGGACCAGGGACAGGACTTTTCACTTT,CASSGTRDRTFHF
TRBV11-3,TRBJ2-7,.,.,TGTGCCAGCAGCTTAGAACCGGGACATCAGTACTTC,CASSLEPGHQYF
TRBV4-1,TRBJ2-1,TRBD1,.,TGCGCCAGCAGCCCTGACCCGGGACAGGGGTGGAGTGAGCAGTTCTTC,CASSPDPGQGWSEQFF
TRBV28,TRBJ2-1,TRBD1,.,TGTGCCACTTCACCCGGGACAGGGGGCAGGGGGCAGTTCTTC,CATSPGTGGRGQFF
TRBV6-5,TRBJ2-7,TRBD2,.,TGTGCCAGCAGTCATTTAGAGACTAGCGGCTACGAGCAGTACTTC,CASSHLETSGYEQYF
TRBV7-2,TRBJ2-1,TRBD2,.,TGTGCCAGCAGCCCTAGACTAGCCGGTGAGCAGTTCTTC,CASSPRLAGEQFF
TRBV4-1,TRBJ2-1,TRBD1,once,TGCGCCAGCAGCCAGCGATATCCCCCGGGACAGGGGAATAATGAGCAGTTCTTC,CASSQRYPPGQGNNEQFF
TRBV28,TRBJ1-6,TRBD1,.,TGTGCCAGCCGAGGCCGGACAGGGGAGAATTCACCCCTCCACTTT,CASRGRTGENSPLHF
TRBV24-1,TRBJ2-5,TRBD2,.,TGTGCCACCAGTGAGGCGGGAGGGCCGCGGGAGACCCAGTACTTC,CATSEAGGPRETQYF
TRBV13,TRBJ2-7,.,.,TGTGCCAGCAGCTCAACAGGGCCCATCTCCTACGAGCAGTACTTC,CASSSTGPISYEQYF
TRBV19,TRBJ2-7,TRBD2,.,TGTGCCAGTAAGCCTAGCGGTACCTCCTACGAGCAGTACTTC,CASKPSGTSYEQYF
TRBV19,TRBJ1-5,.,.,TGTGCCGGGGGACTGACTCTGGGCAATCAGCCCCAGCATTTT,CAGGLTLGNQPQHF
TRBV6-4,TRBJ2-3,.,once,TGTGCCAGCAGTGTGCGGGGCAGCACAGATACGCAGTATTTT,CASSVRGSTDTQYF
TRBV6-4,TRBJ1-2,.,.,TGTGCCAGCAGTGACTCTGGTGGCGGAAACTATGGCTACACCTTC,CASSDSGGGNYGYTF
TRBV5-6,TRBJ1-2,TRBD1,once,TGTGCCAGCAGCTTGAGAGGGGGCTTGGCTGGCTACACCTTC,CASSLRGGLAGYTF
TRBV4-2,TRBJ2-3,.,.,TGTGCCAGCAGCCAGGGAGCGGGCCTGGCAGATACGCAGTATTTT,CASSQGAGLADTQYF
TRBV9,TRBJ1-2,.,.,TGTGCCAGCAGCGAATCCCCGTCTGAACTTGGCTACACCTTC,CASSESPSELGYTF
TRBV19,TRBJ1-5,TRBD1,.,TGTGCCAGTACCCGCAGGGGGGACAGTTATCAGCCCCAGCATTTT,CASTRRGDSYQPQHF
TRBV11-1,TRBJ2-3,.,.,TGTGCCAGCAGCTCCCCCTATGGAGATACGCAGTATTTT,CASSSPYGDTQYF
TRBV14,TRBJ2-7,TRBD2,.,TGTGCCAGCAGCCAAGTACTAGCGGCTATTGGGGGGGAGCAGTACTTC,CASSQVLAAIGGEQYF
TRBV9,TRBJ2-1,TRBD2,.,TGTGCCAGCAGCACTCGGACTAGCGGGAGTTACAATGAGCAGTTCTTC,CASSTRTSGSYNEQFF
TRBV7-6,TRBJ1-1,TRBD1,.,TGTGCCAGCAGCCGAAATCAGGGGGTACAGAACACTGAAGCTTTCTTT,CASSRNQGVQNTEAFF
TRBV15,TRBJ2-7,.,once,TGTGCCACCAGCAGAGGGCCGACGGGACACTCCTACGAGCAGTACTTC,CATSRGPTGHSYEQYF
TRBV5-4,TRBJ2-2,.,.,TGTGCCAGCAGCTTGGGCCCCAGTGGCGGGGAGCTGTTTTTT,CASSLGPSGGELFF
TRBV7-9,TRBJ1-3,TRBD1,.,TGTGCCAGCAGGACGACAGGGGGCGAAAACACCATATATTTT,CASRTTGGENTIYF
TRBV6-5,TRBJ2-3,TRBD1,.,TGTGCCATCGGACAGGGCACAGATACGCAGTATTTT,CAIGQGTDTQYF
TRBV14,TRBJ2-3,.,.,TGTGCCAGCAGCCAACCCGGAGTATTGGGCACAGATACGCAGTATTTT,CASSQPGVLGTDTQYF
TRBV5-1,TRBJ1-1,.,.,TGCGCCAGCAGCTTACTTTCGGGGTTGAACACTGAAGCTTTCTTT,CASSLLSGLNTEAFF
TRBV18,TRBJ2-7,TRBD1,.,TGTGCCAGCTCACCGACAGGGGGATACGAGCAGTACTTC,CASSPTGGYEQYF
TRBV15,TRBJ2-7,TRBD1,.,TGTGCCACCAGCAGAGATTCGGACAGGGGGCGATACGAGCAGTACTTC,CATSRDSDRGRYEQYF
TRBV10-3,TRBJ2-7,TRBD1,.,TGTGCCATCAGGGGGACAGAATACTACGAGCAGTACTTC,CAIRGTEYYEQYF
TRBV11-3,TRBJ2-1,.,few,TGTGCCAGCAATTACGGACGGAGGGACAATGAGCAGTTCTTC,CASNYGRRDNEQFF
TRBV18,TRBJ2-7,.,.,TGTGCCAGCTCACCGATTGGACAGACCTACGAGCAGTACTTC,CASSPIGQTYEQYF
TRBV4-3,TRBJ2-1,TRBD2,.,TGCGCCAGCAGCCAAGGTATTAGCGGGGACAATGAGCAGTTCTTC,CASSQGISGDNEQFF
TRBV5-5,TRBJ1-5,.,.,TGTGCCAGCAGCTCCTTGGGGAGGGGAGGGAAGGCTGGCAATCAGCCCCAGCATTTT,CASSSLGRGGKAGNQPQHF
TRBV6-6,TRBJ2-2,TRBD2,few,TGTGCCAGCACCCGCTTACTAGCGGAGAACACCGGGGAGCTGTTTTTT,CASTRLLAENTGELFF
TRBV27,TRBJ2-2,TRBD1,.,TGTGCCAGCAGTTTATGGACAGGAAGAAACACCGGGGAGCTGTTTTTT,CASSLWTGRNTGELFF
TRBV4-3,TRBJ2-7,TRBD1,.,TGCGCCAGCAGCCAAGGACAGGGATCCTACGAGCAGTACTTC,CASSQGQGSYEQYF
TRBV5-1,TRBJ2-7,.,.,TGCGCCAGCAGCCTTCAGAGGGACTACGAGCAGTACTTC,CASSLQRDYEQYF
TRBV19,TRBJ1-5,.,.,TGTGCCAGTAGTTGGGGGGGGCTGGGCAATCAGCCCCAGCATTTT,CASSWGGLGNQPQHF
TRBV6-2/TRBV6-3,TRBJ1-4,TRBD1,.,TGTGCCAGCAGTAAACAGGGGCGAACTAATGAAAAACTGTTTTTT,CASSKQGRTNEKLFF
TRBV3-1/TRBV3-2,TRBJ2-7,.,.,TGTGCCAGCAGCCCGCCGCGGGGGCCCAACTACGAGCAGTACTTC,CASSPPRGPNYEQYF